This TCR beta chain was identified in a study of T cells in localized non-small cell lung cancer. Study-wide results and limits: Measurement of T cell clonality placed uninvolved adjacent lung highest, above the level in tumor. Researchers found a median about 53 of the top 100 tumor clones in adjacent lung. Analysis by sequencing included only one tumor region, so heterogeneity remains possible.

The assay was immunoSEQ multiplex PCR, and TCRdb's table has in-frame clones only and misses some. The profile shows about 78,000 clones, 84% of them singletons. The germline V gene encodes CDR1 SNHLY and CDR2 FYNNEI. V shed 7 bases, J shed 0 bases, and the junction held 2 bases outside the gene matches. The CDR3 contains 13 residues. In this sample, this clone turned up a few times. Its specificity is not known. The chain is built from TRBV2 and TRBJ1-1, with 7 bases identical to TRBD1. The clonotype originates from a man aged 40 to 70 with stage I lung adenocarcinoma. Material: peripheral blood, obtained before any cancer treatment. The CDR3 region is CASKGQMNTEAFF. In nucleotides, the CDR3 is TGTGCCAGCAAGGGACAGATGAACACTGAAGCTTTCTTT. Full variable domain (remainder filled in from reference TRBV2 and TRBJ1-1): EPEVTQTPSHQVTQMGQEVILRCVPISNHLYFYWYRQILGQKVEFLVSFYNNEISEKSEIFDDQFSVERPDGSNFTLKIRSTKLEDSAMYFCASKGQMNTEAFFGQGTRLTVV.